The rows below give T cell receptor beta chains drawn from one sample of a study of T-cell reconstitution after alpha-beta-depleted transplantation in children. From the PCR reads, TCRdb called clonotypes with MiXCR, one entry per CDR3 protein. The repertoire holds some 240,000 distinct CDR3 sequences, with about 9.6% as singletons. The sequenced sample was PBMCs from the stem cell graft donor, obtained from the stem cell graft. The source is a human donor who donated a stem cell graft to a child with SCID. Both conserved end residues are part of each CDR3. The order of the fields is J gene, clone size, D gene, V gene, CDR3 DNA, CDR3 protein. D genes are given only for firm matches. Rows may omit the clone size; those that give it use once, few, many or a size class.

TRBJ2-3 | many | TRBD1 | TRBV20-1 | TGCAGTGCTTTGCCCCCTCCGGGACAGGGAAATTCAGATACGCAGTATTTT | CSALPPPGQGNSDTQYF
TRBJ2-3 | many | - | TRBV28 | TGTGCCAGCAGGGTACCGGTTGTGGATACGCAGTATTTT | CASRVPVVDTQYF
TRBJ2-7 | many | TRBD2 | TRBV6-1 | TGTGCCAGCAGGCTTGGACTAGCGGGGTACTACGAGCAGTACTTC | CASRLGLAGYYEQYF
TRBJ1-2 | many | TRBD1 | TRBV20-1 | TGCAGTGCTAGAGAAGGGACAGGCTCCTATGGCTACACCTTC | CSAREGTGSYGYTF
TRBJ1-2 | many | TRBD1 | TRBV5-5 | TGTGCCAGCAGTAGGGGGACAGAAGGGAACTATGGCTACACCTTC | CASSRGTEGNYGYTF
TRBJ2-1 | - | - | TRBV5-1 | TGCGCCAGCAGCTCGATGGCCGGCTCCTGCAATGAGCAGTTCTTC | CASSSMAGSCNEQFF
TRBJ2-2 | - | - | TRBV4-1 | TGCGCCAGCAGCCAAGCCAAGGGGACGAACACCGGGGAGCTGTTTTTT | CASSQAKGTNTGELFF
TRBJ1-1 | few | - | TRBV7-9 | TGTGCCAGCAGCTTCCACCGGGGGGGGGTTGGAGCTTTCTTT | CASSFHRGGVGAFF
TRBJ2-3 | many | - | TRBV20-1 | TGCAGTGCTCGCGACCCTTGGGGCACAGATACGCAGTATTTT | CSARDPWGTDTQYF
TRBJ1-6 | many | - | TRBV7-9 | TGTGCCAGCAGCCCGACAGAGAACCCAAATTCACCCCTCCACTTT | CASSPTENPNSPLHF
TRBJ1-1 | few | - | TRBV5-1 | TGCGCCAGCAGCTTGGGGAGGGGGGACACTGAAGCTTTCTTT | CASSLGRGDTEAFF
TRBJ2-2 | - | - | TRBV7-2 | TGTGCCAGCAGCCCAGGGTGGGGGCGACGTAACACCGGGGAGCTGTTTTTT | CASSPGWGRRNTGELFF
TRBJ1-1 | many | - | TRBV14 | TGTGCCAGCAGCCACCAAGTCTATAGGAACACTGAAGCTTTCTTT | CASSHQVYRNTEAFF
TRBJ2-4 | many | - | TRBV3-1 | TGTGCCAGCAGCGAAGCTACAGGGCAGAACATTCAGTACTTC | CASSEATGQNIQYF
TRBJ1-3 | few | - | TRBV7-3 | TGTGCCAGCAGCCCTAATTCGAACTCTGGAAACACCATATATTTT | CASSPNSNSGNTIYF
TRBJ2-1 | - | TRBD1 | TRBV4-1 | TGCGCCAGCAGCCCCTTGGGACAGGGGGCCTACAATGAGCAGTTCTTC | CASSPLGQGAYNEQFF
TRBJ2-5 | many | - | TRBV5-6 | TGTGCCAGCACCACTGCGCCAGGGACGCAAAACGAAGAGACCCAGTACTTC | CASTTAPGTQNEETQYF
TRBJ2-1 | many | - | TRBV5-1 | TGCGCCAGCAGCTCCCTGCCTGACAGCTCCTACAATGAGCAGTTCTTC | CASSSLPDSSYNEQFF
TRBJ1-2 | many | - | TRBV20-1 | TGCAGTGCACCTGCAACAGTAACTAACTATGGCTACACCTTC | CSAPATVTNYGYTF
TRBJ2-3 | many | - | TRBV7-3 | TGTGCCAGCAGCTTAGGCACTGTGCTCCCAGATACGCAGTATTTT | CASSLGTVLPDTQYF
TRBJ2-1 | many | - | TRBV5-5 | TGTGCCAGCAGCTCTCTATCCGGGTATGAGCAGTTCTTC | CASSSLSGYEQFF
TRBJ1-1 | many | - | TRBV20-1 | TGCAGTGCTAGAGATCCGGCTAGGAACACTGAAGCTTTCTTT | CSARDPARNTEAFF
TRBJ1-1 | - | TRBD1 | TRBV28 | TGTGCCAGCAGTCCTCGGACAGGCCCGTGGGGCACTGAAGCTTTCTTT | CASSPRTGPWGTEAFF
TRBJ2-3 | many | - | TRBV5-1 | TGCGCCAGCAGCCTACTAGCCAGCACAGATACGCAGTATTTT | CASSLLASTDTQYF
TRBJ1-4 | - | - | TRBV29-1 | TGCAGCGTCTGGACCGGGGCAGGGAAACTGTTTTTT | CSVWTGAGKLFF
TRBJ2-2 | many | - | TRBV5-1 | TGCGCCAGCAGTGGCACAGGGACGAACACCGGGGAGCTGTTTTTT | CASSGTGTNTGELFF
TRBJ1-1 | many | - | TRBV3-1 | TGTGCCAGCAGCCAAGATTGTGGGGATAACACTGAAGCTTTCTTT | CASSQDCGDNTEAFF
TRBJ1-5 | many | - | TRBV20-1 | TGCAGTGCTTTAAAGGGGGATCAGCCCCAGCATTTT | CSALKGDQPQHF
TRBJ2-3 | many | - | TRBV28 | TGTGCCAGCAGTTACGGTGGGTCGACAGATACGCAGTATTTT | CASSYGGSTDTQYF
TRBJ1-4 | many | - | TRBV6-1 | TGTGCCAGCAGTGATCCGGGCCGGCAAGAAAAACTGTTTTTT | CASSDPGRQEKLFF
TRBJ2-1 | once | TRBD2 | TRBV20-1 | TGCAGTGCTAGAGATTTCGGGCCGGGGGGGGTTACCAATGAGCAGTTCTTC | CSARDFGPGGVTNEQFF
TRBJ2-1 | many | - | TRBV28 | TGTGCCAGCAACGGTTCAGGGGGGGTAACCCGGACCAATGAGCAGTTCTTC | CASNGSGGVTRTNEQFF
TRBJ1-2 | once | TRBD1 | TRBV19 | TGTGCCAGTAGTCCCCGTGGAGGGGGCCTCTATGGCTACACCTTC | CASSPRGGGLYGYTF